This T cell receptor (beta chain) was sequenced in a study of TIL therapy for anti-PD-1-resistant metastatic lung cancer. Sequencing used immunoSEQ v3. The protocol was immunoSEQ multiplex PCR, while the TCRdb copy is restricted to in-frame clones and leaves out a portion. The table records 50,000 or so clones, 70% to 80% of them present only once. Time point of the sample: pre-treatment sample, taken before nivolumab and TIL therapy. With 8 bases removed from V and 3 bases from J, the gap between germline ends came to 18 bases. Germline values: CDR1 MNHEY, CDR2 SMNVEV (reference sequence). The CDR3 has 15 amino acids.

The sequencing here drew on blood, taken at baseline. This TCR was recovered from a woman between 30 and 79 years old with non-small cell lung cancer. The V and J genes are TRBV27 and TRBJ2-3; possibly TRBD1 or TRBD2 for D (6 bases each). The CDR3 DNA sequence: TGTGCCAGCGGGTGGGACACTCGGGAGACAGATACGCAGTATTTT. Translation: CASGWDTRETDTQYF.